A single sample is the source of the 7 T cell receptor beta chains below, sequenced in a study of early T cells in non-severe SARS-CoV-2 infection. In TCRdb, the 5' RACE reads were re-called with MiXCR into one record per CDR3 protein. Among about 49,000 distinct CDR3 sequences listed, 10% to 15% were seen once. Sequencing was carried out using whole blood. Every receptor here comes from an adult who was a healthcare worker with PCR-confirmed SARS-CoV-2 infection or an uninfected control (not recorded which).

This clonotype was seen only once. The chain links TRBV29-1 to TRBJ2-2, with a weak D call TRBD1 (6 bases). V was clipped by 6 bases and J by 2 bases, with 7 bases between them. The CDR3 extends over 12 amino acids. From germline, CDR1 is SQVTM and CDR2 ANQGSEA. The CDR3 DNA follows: TGCAGCGTCAGGGGTAACACCGGGGAGCTGTTTTTT. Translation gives CSVRGNTGELFF.

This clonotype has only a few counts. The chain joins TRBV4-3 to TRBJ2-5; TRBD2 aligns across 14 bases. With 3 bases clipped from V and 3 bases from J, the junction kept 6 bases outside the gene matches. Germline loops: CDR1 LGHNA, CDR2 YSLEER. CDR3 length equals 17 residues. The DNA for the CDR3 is TGCGCCAGCAGCCACGGGACTAGCGGGGGTCCCGAAGAGACCCAGTACTTC. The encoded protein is CASSHGTSGGPEETQYF.

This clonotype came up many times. CDR3 protein: CASSLRIPRGSGANVLTF. The CDR3 nucleotides read TGTGCCAGCAGTTTAAGGATCCCGAGAGGCTCTGGGGCCAACGTCCTGACTTTC. The genes are TRBV12-3 or TRBV12-4 and TRBJ2-6; D is undetermined. The V gene lost 2 bases and the J gene lost 0 bases, with 14 bases spanning the gap. This CDR3 spans 18 amino acids.

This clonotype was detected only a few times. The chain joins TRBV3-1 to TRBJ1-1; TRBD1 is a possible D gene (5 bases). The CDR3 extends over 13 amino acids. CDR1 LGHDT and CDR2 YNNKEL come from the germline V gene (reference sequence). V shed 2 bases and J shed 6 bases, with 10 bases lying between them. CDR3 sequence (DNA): TGTGCCAGCAGCCAATGGGGGACCGCTGAAGCTTTCTTT. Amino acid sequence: CASSQWGTAEAFF.

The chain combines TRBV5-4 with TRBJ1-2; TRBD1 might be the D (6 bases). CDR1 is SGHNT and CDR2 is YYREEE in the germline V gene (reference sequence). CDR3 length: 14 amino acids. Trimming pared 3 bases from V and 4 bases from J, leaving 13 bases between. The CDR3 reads CASSSPGHGYGYTF. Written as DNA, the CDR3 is TGTGCCAGCAGCTCTCCGGGACATGGCTATGGCTACACCTTC.

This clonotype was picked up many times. CDR3 protein: CATSDVRRGAQETQYF. CDR3 bases: TGTGCCACCAGTGATGTCCGTAGGGGGGCCCAAGAGACCCAGTACTTC. The chain employs TRBV24-1 and TRBJ2-5; D may correspond to TRBD1 or TRBD2 (6 bases each). V was clipped by 3 bases and J by 1 base, with 14 bases between them. Germline CDR1 KGHDR, CDR2 SFDVKD. This CDR3 has 16 amino acids.

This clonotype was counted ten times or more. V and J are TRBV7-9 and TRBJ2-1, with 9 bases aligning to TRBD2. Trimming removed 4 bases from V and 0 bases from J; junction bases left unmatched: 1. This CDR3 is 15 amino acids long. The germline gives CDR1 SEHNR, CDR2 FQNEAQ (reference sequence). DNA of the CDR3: TGTGCCAGCAGCTATAGCGGGGGCTCCTACAATGAGCAGTTCTTC. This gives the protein CASSYSGGSYNEQFF.